Reported below is one T cell receptor (beta chain). Primers for the PCR totalled 60 Vbeta and 13 Jbeta. Repertoires were generated with immunoSEQ multiplex PCR, while TCRdb's copy carries only in-frame clones and drops some. The data show about 110,000 clones, with 69% seen just once and 5.4% held by the top ten. Trimming removed 7 bases at V and 1 base at J, with 11 bases between. Germline values: CDR1 LNHDA, CDR2 SQIVND (reference sequence). CDR3 size: 14 residues. The entry originates in a study of cytomegalovirus exposure and HLA in healthy donors. The chain has TRBV19 and TRBJ1-5; D perhaps matches TRBD1 (6 bases). What was sequenced was PBMCs. The sequence was collected from a woman in her 70s in good health and CMV-seropositive. The CDR3 bases are TGTGCCAGTACCCATACAGGGAGCAATCAGCCCCAGCATTTT. Encoded protein: CASTHTGSNQPQHF.